This TCR beta chain originates from a study of T-cell memory formation after mild COVID-19. cDNA libraries for TCR alpha and TCR beta, carrying sample barcodes and UMIs, came from 5'RACE with constant-segment primers. TCRdb re-called the 5' RACE reads with MiXCR, one entry per CDR3 protein. The table shows hundreds of thousands of distinct CDR3 sequences, with about 20% occurring only once. Germline V gene lookup returns CDR1 MNHNS and CDR2 SASEGT. This CDR3 is 15 amino acids long. Trimming took 3 bases from V and 1 from J, leaving 11 bases between them. The sequencing input was PBMCs or a T cell subset sorted from them (not recorded which). The rearrangement uses TRBV6-1 and TRBJ2-3; D gene unclear. This TCR was recovered from an adult woman who had mild COVID-19 (a few samples of this study predate the infection). Cell type and time point are not known. CDR3 region: CASSDPDGRTDTQYF. The CDR3 DNA reads TGTGCCAGCAGTGATCCGGACGGTCGCACAGATACGCAGTATTTT.